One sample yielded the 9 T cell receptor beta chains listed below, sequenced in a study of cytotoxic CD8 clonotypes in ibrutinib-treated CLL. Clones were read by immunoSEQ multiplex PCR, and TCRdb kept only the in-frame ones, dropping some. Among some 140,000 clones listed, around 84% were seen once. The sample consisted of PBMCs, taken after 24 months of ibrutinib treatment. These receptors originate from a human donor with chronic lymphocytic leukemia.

The CDR3 region is CASSLGDRENSPLHF. DNA of the CDR3: TGTGCCAGCAGCTTAGGGGACAGGGAAAATTCACCCCTCCACTTT. The chain employs TRBV11-2 and TRBJ1-6; 9 bases are shared with TRBD1. V shed 1 base and J 7 bases; nucleotides not matched to a gene: 2. The germline V gene has CDR1 SGHAT and CDR2 FQNNGV. This CDR3 contains 15 residues. Full variable domain (outside the CDR3, taken from reference TRBV11-2 and TRBJ1-6): EAGVAQSPRYKIIEKRQSVAFWCNPISGHATLYWYQQILGQGPKLLIQFQNNGVVDDSQLPKDRFSAERLKGVDSTLKIQPAKLEDSAVYLCASSLGDRENSPLHFGNGTRLTVT.

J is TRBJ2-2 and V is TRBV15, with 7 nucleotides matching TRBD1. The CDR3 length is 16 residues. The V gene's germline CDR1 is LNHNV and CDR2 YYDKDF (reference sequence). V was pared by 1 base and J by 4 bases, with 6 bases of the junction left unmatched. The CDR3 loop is CATSRVTGRGTGELFF. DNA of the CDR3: TGTGCCACCAGCAGAGTGACAGGGCGCGGCACCGGGGAGCTGTTTTTT.

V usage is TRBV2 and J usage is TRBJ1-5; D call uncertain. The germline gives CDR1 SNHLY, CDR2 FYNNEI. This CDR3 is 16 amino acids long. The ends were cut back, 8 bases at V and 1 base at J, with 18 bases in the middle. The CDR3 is CASSLVGSQSNQPQHF. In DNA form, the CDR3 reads TGTGCCAGCTCCCTAGTGGGGAGTCAAAGCAATCAGCCCCAGCATTTT.

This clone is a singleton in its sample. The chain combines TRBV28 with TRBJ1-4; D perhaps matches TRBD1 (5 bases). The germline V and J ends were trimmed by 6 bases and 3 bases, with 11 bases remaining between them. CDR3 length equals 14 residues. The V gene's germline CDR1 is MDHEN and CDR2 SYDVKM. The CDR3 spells CASRSTGPNEKLFF. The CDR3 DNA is TGTGCCAGCAGATCCACAGGCCCTAATGAAAAACTGTTTTTT.

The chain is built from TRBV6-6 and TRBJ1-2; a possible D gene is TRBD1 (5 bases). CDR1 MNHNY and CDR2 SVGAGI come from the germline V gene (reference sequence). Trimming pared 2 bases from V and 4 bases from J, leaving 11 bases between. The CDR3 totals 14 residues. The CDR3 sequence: CASSYRQPLYGYTF. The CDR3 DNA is TGTGCCAGCAGTTACCGACAGCCCCTCTATGGCTACACCTTC.

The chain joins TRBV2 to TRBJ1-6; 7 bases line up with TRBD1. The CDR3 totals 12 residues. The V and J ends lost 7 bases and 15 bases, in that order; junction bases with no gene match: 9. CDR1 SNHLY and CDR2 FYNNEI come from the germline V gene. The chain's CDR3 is CASTLQGLGLHF. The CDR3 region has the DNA TGTGCCAGCACTTTACAGGGGTTAGGCCTCCACTTT.

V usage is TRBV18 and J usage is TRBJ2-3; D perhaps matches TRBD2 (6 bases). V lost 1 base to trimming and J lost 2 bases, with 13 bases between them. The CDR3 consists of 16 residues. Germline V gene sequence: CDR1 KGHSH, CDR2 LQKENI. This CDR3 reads CASSPLAGRDTDTQYF. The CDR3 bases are TGTGCCAGCTCACCACTGGCGGGGCGCGACACAGATACGCAGTATTTT.

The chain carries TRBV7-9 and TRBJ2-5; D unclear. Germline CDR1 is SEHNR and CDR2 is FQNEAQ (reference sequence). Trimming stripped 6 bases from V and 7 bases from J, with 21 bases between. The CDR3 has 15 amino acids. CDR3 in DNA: TGTGCCAGCAGTCCAAGAGCAGACACCATTGGGACCCAGTACTTC. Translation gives CASSPRADTIGTQYF.

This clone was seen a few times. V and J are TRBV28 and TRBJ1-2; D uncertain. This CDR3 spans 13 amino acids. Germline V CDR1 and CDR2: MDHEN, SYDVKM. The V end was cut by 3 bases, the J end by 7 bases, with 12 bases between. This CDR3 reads CASSFGLYPGYTF. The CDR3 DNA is TGTGCCAGCAGTTTCGGTCTATACCCTGGCTACACCTTC.